Described below is a single TCR beta chain sequence and its context. Synthetic TCR analog templates were added to each PCR reaction. The assay was immunoSEQ multiplex PCR, and TCRdb's table has in-frame clones only and misses some. In the table there are roughly 40,000 clones, more than 70% of which are singletons. Deletions cut 6 bases from V and 4 bases from J, with 12 bases between. This CDR3 spans 12 amino acids. Germline V lookup: CDR1 SQVTM, CDR2 ANQGSEA. These data belong to a study of PD-L1 blockade in urothelial cancer. The wider study: Patients had been given 0 to 3 earlier chemotherapy regimens. At 3 weeks (second dose) and 6 weeks after starting treatment, blood was analyzed.

Sequences were derived from PBMCs, sampled around atezolizumab (anti-PD-L1) treatment. This clonotype was obtained from a man aged 55 to 70 with urothelial cancer. The rearrangement links TRBV29-1 to TRBJ2-5, with D perhaps matching TRBD2 (7 bases). The CDR3 loop reads CSVARGAETQYF. The CDR3 DNA is TGCAGCGTCGCCCGGGGGGCAGAGACCCAGTACTTC.